The next 21 T cell receptor beta chains were all read from a single sample in a study of T cell responses to AZD1222 COVID-19 vaccine. Produced via immunoSEQ multiplex PCR; TCRdb's table is partial and in-frame only. Here the sample spans about 100,000 clones, roughly 87% being singletons. The source material was peripheral blood, sampled on day 0 of AZD1222 vaccination. Every receptor here comes from an adult in good health.

This clone was recorded only once. The chain employs TRBV7-8 and TRBJ1-5, with unresolved D. The length of the CDR3 is 12 residues. Trimming removed 0 bases from V and 6 bases from J, with 3 bases in between. Germline-derived CDR1 and CDR2 are SGHVS and FQNEAQ. CDR3 sequence reads: CASSLAGQPQHF. CDR3 DNA sequence: TGTGCCAGCAGCTTAGCCGGTCAGCCCCAGCATTTT. Looking up the rest from reference TRBV7-8 and TRBJ1-5 gives the full variable domain: GAGVSQSPRYKVAKRGQDVALRCDPISGHVSLFWYQQALGQGPEFLTYFQNEAQLDKSGLPSDRFFAERPEGSVSTLKIQRTQQEDSAVYLCASSLAGQPQHFGDGTRLSIL.

This chain connects TRBV6-5 to TRBJ2-1; 8 bases are shared with TRBD2. Germline lookup yields CDR1 MNHEY and CDR2 SVGAGI. The V and J ends lost 6 bases and 5 bases, in that order; junction bases with no gene match: 3. The CDR3 totals 13 residues. CDR3 DNA sequence: TGTGCCAGCAGCCTTAGCGGGAACAATGAGCAGTTCTTC. Its translation is CASSLSGNNEQFF.

The CDR3 reads CASSQIVRFQETQYF. CDR3 DNA sequence: TGTGCCAGCAGCCAAATAGTCCGATTCCAAGAGACCCAGTACTTC. The rearrangement links TRBV3-1 (or the pseudogene TRBV3-2) to TRBJ2-5; D ambiguous. The length of the CDR3 is 15 residues. Trimming left V 2 bases short and J 1 base short, with 11 bases between. Germline CDR1 reads LGHDT; CDR2 reads YNNKEL (reference sequence).

The chain links TRBV11-3 to TRBJ2-1, with 9 bases aligning to TRBD2. CDR1 and CDR2 (germline): SGHNT, YENEEA. With 4 bases clipped from V and 4 bases from J, the junction kept 8 bases outside the gene matches. The CDR3 loop spans 16 amino acids. CDR3 protein: CASSWGSGRWYNEQFF. The CDR3 nucleotides are TGTGCCAGCAGCTGGGGTAGCGGGAGATGGTACAATGAGCAGTTCTTC. Full variable domain (rest looked up from reference TRBV11-3 and TRBJ2-1): EAGVVQSPRYKIIEKKQPVAFWCNPISGHNTLYWYLQNLGQGPELLIRYENEEAVDDSQLPKDRFSAERLKGVDSTLKIQPAELGDSAVYLCASSWGSGRWYNEQFFGPGTRLTVL.

The chain recombines TRBV30 with TRBJ2-3; 11 nucleotides match TRBD2. There are 14 residues in the CDR3. CDR1 and CDR2 (germline): GTSNPN, SVGIG (reference sequence). V shed 0 bases and J 4 bases; nucleotides not matched to a gene: 0. CDR3 sequence reads: CAWSVLAGADTQYF. Written as DNA, the CDR3 is TGTGCCTGGAGTGTACTAGCGGGAGCAGATACGCAGTATTTT.

The chain joins TRBV14 to TRBJ2-5; a weak D match, TRBD2 (6 bases). This CDR3 is 16 amino acids long. CDR1 is SGHDN, CDR2 FVKESK, per germline. V lost 3 bases and J 2 bases, leaving 16 bases between the germline ends. The DNA of the CDR3 is TGTGCCAGCAGCCATCGTACGGGGGTCTTACAAGAGACCCAGTACTTC. It codes for CASSHRTGVLQETQYF. Combining the CDR3 with reference TRBV14 and TRBJ2-5 gives the whole variable domain EAGVTQFPSHSVIEKGQTVTLRCDPISGHDNLYWYRRVMGKEIKFLLHFVKESKQDESGMPNNRFLAERTGGTYSTLKVQPAELEDSGVYFCASSHRTGVLQETQYFGPGTRLLVL.

The chain employs TRBV20-1 and TRBJ2-7, with 9 positions matching TRBD2. This CDR3 is built from 12 residues. The V segment lost 3 bases and the J segment 8 bases; nucleotides outside the gene matches: 5. CDR1 and CDR2 from the germline V gene are DFQATT and SNEGSKA (reference sequence). DNA of the CDR3: TGCAGTGCTAGTACTAGCGGGTGGCAGCAGTACTTC. Translated, it gives CSASTSGWQQYF.

The chain uses TRBV19 and TRBJ1-5, with 8 positions matching TRBD1. Looked up from germline, CDR1 is LNHDA and CDR2 is SQIVND (reference sequence). V shed 3 bases and J 6 bases; nucleotides not matched to a gene: 7. The CDR3 has 15 amino acids. CDR3 sequence: CASSIQDRASQPQHF. Here the CDR3 DNA reads TGTGCCAGTAGTATTCAGGACAGGGCAAGTCAGCCCCAGCATTTT.

This chain connects TRBV19 to TRBJ2-7; 8 bases are a match to TRBD1. After removal of 4 bases from V and 4 bases from J, the junction contained 3 bases not matched to a gene. Germline CDR1 is LNHDA and CDR2 is SQIVND (reference sequence). The CDR3 has 13 residues. Written as DNA, the CDR3 is TGTGCCAGTAGTACTACAGGGGGATACGAGCAGTACTTC. This codes for CASSTTGGYEQYF.

The chain has TRBV5-1 and TRBJ2-1; D ambiguous. Trimming pared 0 bases from V and 8 bases from J, leaving 12 bases between. Germline CDR1 and CDR2: SGHRS and YFSETQ. This CDR3 spans 14 amino acids. The CDR3 loop is CASSLESPRDEQFF. In nucleotides, the CDR3 is TGCGCCAGCAGCTTGGAGTCCCCCCGGGATGAGCAGTTCTTC.

The CDR3 bases are TGCGCCAGCAGCCAAGGCGTAGATTTCCAGCCCCAGCATTTT. This gives the protein CASSQGVDFQPQHF. The chain employs TRBV4-1 and TRBJ1-5; D is uncertain. V lost 1 base to trimming and J lost 7 bases, with 11 bases between them. Looked up from germline, CDR1 is MGHRA and CDR2 is YSYEKL. The CDR3 has 14 residues.

This chain joins TRBV10-3 and TRBJ2-7; 11 nucleotides agree with TRBD1. Trimming removed 6 bases from V and 4 bases from J; junction bases left unmatched: 5. Germline V lookup: CDR1 ENHRY, CDR2 SYGVKD. The CDR3 is 14 amino acids. CDR3 in amino acids: CAIREGQGEYEQYF. The CDR3 DNA follows: TGTGCCATCAGGGAGGGACAGGGGGAGTACGAGCAGTACTTC.

The chain recombines TRBV27 with TRBJ2-7; the match to TRBD2 covers 16 bases. This CDR3 contains 16 residues. The V and J ends lost 6 bases and 7 bases, in that order; junction bases with no gene match: 9. Germline values: CDR1 MNHEY, CDR2 SMNVEV (reference sequence). The CDR3 DNA reads TGTGCCAGCAGCCGGGGACTAGCGGGAGGGCCACGAGAGCAGTACTTC. This translates into CASSRGLAGGPREQYF.

The rearrangement links TRBV10-1 to TRBJ2-7; 11 bases agree with TRBD2. V lost 3 bases, J lost 6 bases, and 1 base stayed unmatched. CDR1 is WNHNN, CDR2 SYGVQD, per germline (reference sequence). This CDR3 comprises 13 residues. The CDR3 DNA reads as TGCGCCAGCAGTGAAACTAGCGGGAGCGAGCAGTACTTC. Translation: CASSETSGSEQYF.

This chain uses TRBV19 with TRBJ1-1; the match to TRBD1 covers 10 bases. Germline V gene lookup returns CDR1 LNHDA and CDR2 SQIVND (reference sequence). V dropped 4 bases and J dropped 1; count of bases not matched to a gene: 3. This CDR3 comprises 15 residues. The CDR3 DNA reads as TGTGCCAGTAGTACAAGGACAGGGGGGAACACTGAAGCTTTCTTT. It is translated as CASSTRTGGNTEAFF.

The V and J genes are TRBV5-1 and TRBJ2-1, with 11 bases matching TRBD2. The CDR3 totals 15 residues. CDR1 is SGHRS and CDR2 is YFSETQ in the germline V gene. Trimming at V came to 3 bases and at J to 5 bases, leaving 4 bases not matched to a gene. The CDR3 sequence: CASSSLAGGDNEQFF. For the CDR3, the DNA is TGCGCCAGCAGCTCTCTAGCGGGGGGCGACAATGAGCAGTTCTTC.

The chain has TRBV11-2 and TRBJ2-4; TRBD2 might be the D (5 bases). V dropped 5 bases and J dropped 0 bases, with 11 bases sitting between them. There are 15 residues in the CDR3. Germline V CDR1 and CDR2: SGHAT, FQNNGV. As DNA, the CDR3 is TGTGCCAGCAGCGAGGGCCTGGTAGCCAAAAACATTCAGTACTTC. Amino acid sequence: CASSEGLVAKNIQYF.

This clone was observed once. V gene TRBV18 combines with J gene TRBJ2-3; 15 bases are shared with TRBD2. V gave up 4 bases and J gave up 5 bases; unmatched junction bases: 4. CDR1 and CDR2 (germline): KGHSH, LQKENI. This CDR3 contains 16 residues. In DNA, the CDR3 is TGTGCCAGCTCACAACCGGGACTAGCGGGAGGAGATACGCAGTATTTT. Protein sequence: CASSQPGLAGGDTQYF.

CDR3 in DNA: TGTGCCAGCAGCCCGGGTCCCCTAGCAGCTAGGACCGGGGAGCTGTTTTTT. It yields the protein CASSPGPLAARTGELFF. The genes are TRBV11-2 and TRBJ2-2; perhaps TRBD2 as D (5 bases). In germline, CDR1 is SGHAT, CDR2 FQNNGV. The CDR3 length is 17 residues. With 5 bases removed from V and 5 bases from J, the gap between germline ends came to 21 bases.

This chain uses TRBV19 with TRBJ1-6; no definite D call. V shed 4 bases and J shed 0 bases, with 7 bases lying between them. Germline values: CDR1 LNHDA, CDR2 SQIVND (reference sequence). The CDR3 extends over 15 amino acids. CDR3 region: CASSSRSSYNSPLHF. In nucleotides, the CDR3 is TGTGCCAGTAGTAGTCGGAGCTCCTATAATTCACCCCTCCACTTT.

The V call is TRBV6-5, the J call TRBJ2-7; 9 bases line up with TRBD2. This CDR3 region has 15 residues. Looked up from germline, CDR1 is MNHEY and CDR2 is SVGAGI. V was clipped by 6 bases and J by 5 bases; unmatched bases: 11. The CDR3 spells CASSLSSGRRNEQYF. The CDR3 nucleotides are TGTGCCAGCAGCCTATCGAGCGGGAGGAGAAACGAGCAGTACTTC.